The rows below give T cell receptor beta chains drawn from one sample of a study of blood T cell repertoires in COVID-19. Clones were read by immunoSEQ multiplex PCR, and TCRdb kept only the in-frame ones, dropping some. The sample contains about 140,000 clones, 87% of which appear only once. Sequencing was carried out using peripheral blood. These receptors all come from a woman aged 45-65 years with acute or convalescent COVID-19. Each CDR3 is given with its conserved first and last residue. D genes are given only for firm matches. Size tells how often a clone was seen (once, few, many) or the class of an expanded clone, and some rows leave it out.

D	V	J	size	CDR3	DNA
TRBD1	TRBV27	TRBJ2-7	.	CASSLLGGSGEQYF	TGTGCCAGCAGTTTGCTAGGGGGCTCTGGCGAGCAGTACTTC
.	TRBV11-2	TRBJ1-1	.	CASSLDAGVNTEAFF	TGTGCCAGCAGCTTAGATGCAGGGGTAAACACTGAAGCTTTCTTT
TRBD2	TRBV7-6	TRBJ2-1	.	CASSLVSGGPSSYNEQFF	TGTGCCAGCAGCTTAGTGTCGGGGGGGCCCTCTTCCTACAATGAGCAGTTCTTC
.	TRBV7-3	TRBJ2-3	.	CASSFSGGPTDTQYF	TGTGCCAGCAGCTTTTCCGGGGGGCCCACAGATACGCAGTATTTT
.	TRBV9	TRBJ2-7	.	CASSVSKSSYEQYF	TGTGCCAGCAGCGTCTCGAAGAGCTCCTACGAGCAGTACTTC
TRBD2	TRBV24-1	TRBJ2-1	.	CATSVLSGGSYNEQFF	TGTGCCACCAGTGTCCTAAGCGGGGGTTCCTACAATGAGCAGTTCTTC
TRBD1	TRBV30	TRBJ2-2	.	CAWSFWGTGSTGELFF	TGTGCCTGGAGTTTCTGGGGGACAGGGAGCACCGGGGAGCTGTTTTTT
.	TRBV7-3	TRBJ2-3	.	CASSLDRPLSTDTQYF	TGTGCCAGCAGTCTCGACAGGCCACTTAGCACAGATACGCAGTATTTT
TRBD1	TRBV7-8	TRBJ1-2	.	CASSSRTGKRLHTTYGYTF	TGTGCCAGCAGCTCTCGGACAGGGAAAAGGCTACATACAACATATGGCTACACCTTC
TRBD1	TRBV6-1	TRBJ1-4	.	CASSEALGQGRHEKLFF	TGTGCCAGCAGTGAAGCCCTTGGACAGGGGCGACACGAAAAACTGTTTTTT
TRBD1	TRBV5-6	TRBJ1-2	.	CASSLKGAYGYTF	TGTGCCAGCAGCTTGAAGGGGGCCTATGGCTACACCTTC
TRBD2	TRBV7-3	TRBJ2-3	.	CASSPRTSGINPDTQYF	TGTGCCAGCAGCCCCCGGACTAGCGGGATCAATCCAGATACGCAGTATTTT
TRBD1	TRBV19	TRBJ2-3	once	CASSDRGDTDTQYF	TGTGCCAGTAGTGACAGGGGGGATACAGATACGCAGTATTTT
.	TRBV2	TRBJ1-2	.	CASSKGLWSGYTF	TGTGCCAGTTCAAAAGGACTTTGGAGTGGCTACACCTTC
.	TRBV5-1	TRBJ2-2	.	CASSLGTVNTGELFF	TGCGCCAGCAGCTTGGGGACAGTGAACACCGGGGAGCTGTTTTTT
.	TRBV14	TRBJ1-3	.	CASSPLSGTFGNTIYF	TGTGCCAGCAGCCCCTTGTCCGGGACATTTGGAAACACCATATATTTT
.	TRBV18	TRBJ1-1	.	CASSRGFMNTEAFF	TGTGCCAGCTCAAGAGGGTTCATGAACACTGAAGCTTTCTTT
.	TRBV5-1	TRBJ2-7	.	CASSFGTRTYEQYF	TGCGCCAGCAGCTTCGGGACAAGGACCTACGAGCAGTACTTC
TRBD2	TRBV4-2	TRBJ2-4	once	CASSQVLVVAGGSENIQYF	TGTGCCAGCAGCCAAGTTTTAGTGGTAGCGGGAGGTTCGGAAAACATTCAGTACTTC
.	TRBV7-9	TRBJ2-6	.	CASSRGRSLGGANVLTF	TGTGCCAGCAGCAGGGGTAGGTCTCTAGGAGGGGCCAACGTCCTGACTTTC
TRBD1	TRBV6-6	TRBJ2-7	.	CASSYGQQQGRREQYF	TGTGCCAGCAGTTACGGACAACAACAGGGGCGGCGCGAGCAGTACTTC
TRBD1	TRBV5-4	TRBJ1-2	.	CASSRTGNYGYTF	TGTGCCAGCAGCAGGACAGGGAATTATGGCTACACCTTC
.	TRBV4-1	TRBJ1-6	.	CASSEEIRVSSYNSPLHF	TGCGCCAGCAGCGAAGAGATCAGGGTTAGCTCCTATAATTCACCCCTCCACTTT
TRBD1	TRBV7-8	TRBJ2-1	.	CASSSQGAYNEQFF	TGTGCCAGCAGCTCCCAGGGGGCCTACAATGAGCAGTTCTTC
TRBD1	TRBV6-2/TRBV6-3	TRBJ2-5	.	CASSGQVWETQYF	TGTGCCAGCAGCGGACAGGTTTGGGAGACCCAGTACTTC
TRBD2	TRBV7-9	TRBJ2-5	.	CASSLVVAGGGETQYF	TGTGCCAGCAGCTTAGTAGTAGCGGGAGGAGGAGAGACCCAGTACTTC
.	TRBV11-2	TRBJ2-7	.	CASSLGRGVSYEQYF	TGTGCCAGCAGCTTAGGCAGGGGGGTCTCCTACGAGCAGTACTTC
.	TRBV27	TRBJ1-2	once	CASSLGQGVGYTF	TGTGCCAGCAGTTTGGGCCAGGGCGTGGGCTACACCTTC
.	TRBV12-3/TRBV12-4	TRBJ2-7	.	CASSSVAPYEQYF	TGTGCCAGCAGTTCGGTCGCGCCATACGAGCAGTACTTC
TRBD2	TRBV11-3	TRBJ2-7	.	CASSPNSGVSYEQYF	TGTGCCAGCAGTCCCAATAGCGGGGTCTCCTACGAGCAGTACTTC
TRBD2	TRBV6-5	TRBJ2-7	.	CASGLASSYEQYF	TGTGCTTCGGGACTAGCGAGCTCCTACGAGCAGTACTTC
TRBD1	TRBV5-1	TRBJ1-1	.	CASSLGQGKTEAFF	TGCGCCAGCAGCTTGGGACAGGGGAAAACTGAAGCTTTCTTT
TRBD1	TRBV6-5	TRBJ1-1	.	CASRPDRPTEAFF	TGTGCCAGCAGGCCGGACAGGCCCACTGAAGCTTTCTTT
.	TRBV29-1	TRBJ1-4	few	CSVQRENRTPNEKLFF	TGCAGCGTTCAACGGGAGAACCGAACCCCCAATGAAAAACTGTTTTTT
.	TRBV9	TRBJ1-2	.	CASSVQGSPVYGYTF	TGTGCCAGCAGCGTACAGGGGAGTCCGGTCTATGGCTACACCTTC
.	TRBV25-1	TRBJ1-3	.	CASSGVTLASGNTIYF	TGTGCCAGCAGTGGAGTAACGTTAGCCTCTGGAAACACCATATATTTT
.	TRBV5-5	TRBJ2-3	.	CASSPRPGGLLTDTQYF	TGTGCCAGCAGCCCCAGACCCGGGGGATTATTGACAGATACGCAGTATTTT
.	TRBV18	TRBJ2-5	.	CASSQQREETQYF	TGTGCCAGCTCACAACAGCGGGAAGAGACCCAGTACTTC
.	TRBV4-1	TRBJ2-7	.	CASSQDPQGPYEQYF	TGCGCCAGCAGCCAAGACCCCCAGGGCCCCTACGAGCAGTACTTC
TRBD1	TRBV19	TRBJ1-5	.	CASSHQDRGNQPQHF	TGTGCCAGTAGCCACCAGGACAGGGGCAATCAGCCCCAGCATTTT
TRBD1	TRBV6-5	TRBJ1-2	.	CASSYAGQGNYGYTF	TGTGCCAGCAGTTACGCTGGACAGGGGAACTATGGCTACACCTTC
.	TRBV6-5	TRBJ1-2	.	CASRPVQSNYGYTF	TGTGCCAGCAGGCCCGTACAGTCGAACTATGGCTACACCTTC
.	TRBV30	TRBJ1-2	.	CAWSARQRYTF	TGTGCCTGGAGCGCCAGGCAGCGCTACACCTTC
TRBD2	TRBV7-3	TRBJ2-4	.	CASSSAGAGKNIQYF	TGTGCCAGCAGCTCAGCGGGAGCGGGCAAAAACATTCAGTACTTC
TRBD1	TRBV28	TRBJ1-2	.	CASSLGRGPYGYTF	TGTGCCAGCAGTTTAGGCAGGGGGCCCTATGGCTACACCTTC
.	TRBV5-1	TRBJ2-2	.	CASSVDPTQGTYTGELFF	TGCGCCAGCAGCGTAGATCCCACTCAGGGGACCTACACCGGGGAGCTGTTTTTT
TRBD2	TRBV11-3	TRBJ2-1	.	CASSELAGGLNEQFF	TGTGCCAGCTCAGAACTAGCGGGAGGGCTCAATGAGCAGTTCTTC
TRBD1	TRBV4-2	TRBJ1-2	.	CASSQVVRQGKDYGYTF	TGTGCCAGCAGCCAAGTTGTGCGACAGGGAAAAGATTATGGCTACACCTTC
TRBD1	TRBV25-1	TRBJ1-6	.	CASSGGQKNSPLHF	TGTGCCAGCAGTGGGGGACAGAAGAATTCACCCCTCCACTTT
TRBD1	TRBV7-3	TRBJ2-1	.	CASSRDRAAYNEQFF	TGTGCCAGCAGCCGCGACAGGGCAGCTTACAATGAGCAGTTCTTC
TRBD2	TRBV10-3	TRBJ2-7	.	CAISNPSGGAEEQYF	TGTGCCATCAGTAACCCTAGCGGGGGGGCGGAGGAGCAGTACTTC
TRBD1	TRBV18	TRBJ1-2	.	CASSPLAGQGASGYTF	TGTGCCAGCTCACCATTGGCGGGACAGGGGGCCTCAGGCTACACCTTC
.	TRBV19	TRBJ1-1	.	CASSISRGIEAFF	TGTGCCAGTAGTATTTCAAGAGGGATTGAAGCTTTCTTT
TRBD2	TRBV5-4	TRBJ2-7	once	CASSTSSGGYEQYF	TGTGCCAGCAGCACCTCTAGCGGGGGCTACGAGCAGTACTTC
TRBD2	TRBV9	TRBJ2-1	.	CASSVGAGGYNEQFF	TGTGCCAGCAGCGTAGGAGCGGGGGGGTACAATGAGCAGTTCTTC
TRBD1	TRBV6-5	TRBJ1-6	.	CASSPPGQGLSPLHF	TGTGCCAGCAGCCCCCCGGGACAGGGCTTATCACCCCTCCACTTT
TRBD1	TRBV9	TRBJ2-7	.	CASTPGQGSYEQYF	TGTGCCAGCACTCCGGGACAGGGGTCCTACGAGCAGTACTTC
.	TRBV30	TRBJ1-1	.	CAWSIKVSPQRTEAFF	TGTGCCTGGAGTATTAAGGTATCCCCTCAGCGGACTGAAGCTTTCTTT
.	TRBV12-5	TRBJ1-2	.	CASGLVRGSIYGYTF	TGTGCTAGTGGTTTGGTACGGGGGAGCATCTATGGCTACACCTTC
TRBD1	TRBV2	TRBJ2-6	.	CASTHRGTGANVLTF	TGTGCCAGCACCCACAGGGGAACTGGGGCCAACGTCCTGACTTTC